These 21 T cell receptor beta chains were sequenced from one sample in a study of tumor-infiltrating lymphocytes in primary liver carcinoma (dated by TCRdb to the late 2010s). TRIzol reagent was used to extract blood RNA from unsorted whole blood, while the DNeasy Blood & Tissue kit provided the germline DNA. Sequenced using an Illumina HiSeq 2500. Starting from 500 to 650 ng total RNA, TCRbeta-specific cDNA was produced by reverse transcription with a constant-region primer and ProtoScript II reverse transcriptase. TCRbeta libraries were built with three nested multiplex PCR rounds, a slightly modified ARM-PCR procedure. Multiplex TRBV1-TRBV30 forward primers and a Cbeta reverse primer were used in the first two PCR rounds, each of which was run for roughly 10 cycles. TCRdb applied fastp at Q25 and MiXCR to the public reads, then kept only in-frame beta chains. When rows share a CDR3 protein, they turn into one entry using the most common DNA and genes. For this sample there are about 320,000 distinct CDR3 sequences; around 50% appear just once. About 17% of the sample is in the top ten clones.

The sample comprised peripheral blood. The receptors were sampled from a woman in her twenties or thirties with primary liver carcinoma and hepatitis B virus infection.

Worth noting for this clonotype: Being one base from a much bigger clone, this may be a read error. J is TRBJ2-2 and V is TRBV4-2, with TRBD1 matching over 10 bases. The ends lost 3 bases at V and 7 bases at J; junction bases unmatched: 8. The length of the CDR3 is 16 residues. CDR1 and CDR2 (germline): LGHNA, YNFKEQ. As DNA, the CDR3 is TGTGCCAGCAGCCAGGAGACAGGGGGCTGGGGCGGGGAGCTGTTTTTT. It specifies CASSQETGGWGGELFF.

In regard to this clonotype: This may arise from a read error, as a much more abundant clone is one base away. This chain joins TRBV12-3 or TRBV12-4 and TRBJ2-2; possible D gene TRBD1, 5 bases. Trimming removed 6 bases at V and 5 bases at J, with 16 bases between. This CDR3 spans 15 amino acids. The CDR3 sequence: CASSKRSGFTGELFF. For the CDR3, the DNA is TGTGCCAGCAGCAAACGCTCAGGGTTTACCGGGGAGCTGTTTTTT.

Concerning this clonotype itself: Since the CDR3 does not end with the conserved phenylalanine or tryptophan, this likely comes from a read error. The gene calls are TRBV12-3 or TRBV12-4 and TRBJ2-2; 13 nucleotides match TRBD2. CDR3 length: 20 amino acids. Trimming at V came to 3 bases and at J to 5 bases, leaving 15 bases not matched to a gene. The CDR3: CASSFGSGTSGDHWTGELFL. DNA of the CDR3: TGTGCCAGCAGTTTCGGGAGCGGGACTAGCGGGGACCATTGGACCGGGGAGCTGTTTTTA.

In regard to this clonotype: The CDR3 does not close with the conserved phenylalanine or tryptophan, likely indicating a read error. It is unclear where the CDR3 begins or ends on the DNA, so no DNA is shown, and the CDR3 is as TCRdb lists it. V gene TRBV6-6 combines with J gene TRBJ2-1; the table gives TRBD2 as D, unverified against the DNA. With termini counted, the CDR3 has 16 amino acids. Looked up from germline, CDR1 is MNHNY and CDR2 is SVGAGI (reference sequence). The CDR3 sequence is CASSSRLAETYNEQFL.

The chain joins TRBV6-1 to TRBJ2-7; D call uncertain. V lost 4 bases, J lost 3 bases, and 10 bases lay in between. This CDR3 is 13 amino acids long. The germline CDR1 and CDR2 sequences are MNHNS and SASEGT. CDR3 region: CASSGNQFYEQYF. CDR3 nucleotide sequence: TGTGCCAGCAGTGGCAACCAATTCTACGAGCAGTACTTC.

As regards this clonotype: A clone one base away is much larger, so this may be a read error. This chain joins TRBV6-5 and TRBJ2-7; D is perhaps TRBD1 or TRBD2 (5 bases each). CDR1 is MNHEY and CDR2 is SVGAGI in the germline V gene. The ends were cut back, 5 bases at V and 6 bases at J, with 17 bases in the middle. The CDR3 consists of 14 residues. The CDR3 region has the DNA TGTGCCAGCAGTCACGGGCAGGGAGCTGGCGAGCAGTACTTC. It encodes CASSHGQGAGEQYF.

This chain uses TRBV4-1 with TRBJ2-4; 7 bases are shared with TRBD1. The CDR3 contains 16 residues. The germline gives CDR1 MGHRA, CDR2 YSYEKL. Trimming cost V 2 bases and J 2 bases; bases outside gene matches: 6. The CDR3, as DNA: TGCGCCAGCAGCCAACCCAACAGGGGCCCCAAAAACATTCAGTACTTC. Amino acid sequence: CASSQPNRGPKNIQYF.

This clonotype was recorded many times. J is TRBJ1-1 and V is TRBV30; no firm D call. The germline gives CDR1 GTSNPN, CDR2 SVGIG (reference sequence). This CDR3 contains 13 residues. Between the trimmed V and J ends, which lost 5 bases and 8 bases, there was a span of 18 bases. The CDR3 region has the DNA TGTGCCTGGGGCTCCACATGGGAGGAGGAAGCTTTCTTT. Protein product: CAWGSTWEEEAFF.

With respect to this clonotype: A read error may account for a junction end that differs from germline. V is TRBV11-2 and J is TRBJ1-1; D call uncertain. There are 13 residues in the CDR3. Germline V gene data show CDR1 as SGHAT and CDR2 as FQNNGV. DNA of the CDR3: TGTGCCGGCAGCTTAGAGGGAAACACAGAAGCTTTCTTT. As protein: CAGSLEGNTEAFF.

This clonotype has a single count. The DNA for the CDR3 is TGTGCCAGCAGCTTAACGGTCTACGAGCAGTACTTC. Translated, it gives CASSLTVYEQYF. The chain couples TRBV7-9 to TRBJ2-7; D is ambiguous. The CDR3 sequence is 12 residues long. Germline V gene data show CDR1 as SEHNR and CDR2 as FQNEAQ (reference sequence). Trimming shortened V by 2 bases and J by 3 bases, and 5 bases separated the two germline ends. The full variable domain, its missing parts supplied by reference TRBV7-9 and TRBJ2-7, is DTGVSQNPRHKITKRGQNVTFRCDPISEHNRLYWYRQTLGQGPEFLTYFQNEAQLEKSRLLSDRFSAERPKGSFSTLEIQRTEQGDSAMYLCASSLTVYEQYFGPGTRLTVT.

A word on this clonotype: The conserved phenylalanine or tryptophan normally closing the CDR3 is absent here, so this likely arose from a read error. Because the CDR3's place on the DNA is in doubt, the DNA is left out and the CDR3 is given as listed by TCRdb. The CDR3 spells CASSHRDRGGETRYL. The chain links TRBV11-2 to TRBJ2-5; TRBD1 was called by the table and not checked on the DNA. The germline gives CDR1 SGHAT, CDR2 FQNNGV. The CDR3 comprises 15 residues, both ends counted.

This clonotype was observed many times. The rearrangement joins TRBV29-1 to TRBJ1-1; the D is unclear. Trimming took 4 bases from V and 3 from J, leaving 12 bases between them. This CDR3 comprises 13 residues. CDR1 is SQVTM and CDR2 is ANQGSEA in the germline V gene. The CDR3 nucleotides are TGCAGCGTTGCCTACGAGGTGGACACTGAAGCTTTCTTT. Its protein product is CSVAYEVDTEAFF.

This chain's CDR3 is CASRTGFIRQPQHF. The CDR3, as DNA: TGTGCCAGCAGAACCGGGTTTATCCGTCAGCCCCAGCATTTT. This rearrangement joins TRBV6-2 or TRBV6-3 to TRBJ1-5; D ambiguous. The CDR3 totals 14 residues. Trimming took off 6 bases at V and 6 bases at J, with 15 bases between the two ends. Germline CDR1 reads MNHEY; CDR2 reads SVGEGT.

The chain is built from TRBV4-3 and TRBJ2-5; 8 bases are shared with TRBD1. The germline V gene has CDR1 LGHNA and CDR2 YSLEER. The CDR3 has 15 amino acids. V was pared by 4 bases and J by 5 bases, with 9 bases of the junction left unmatched. CDR3 nucleotide sequence: TGCGCCAGCAGCCTAACCCGGGACAGGAAGGAGACCCAGTACTTC. This encodes CASSLTRDRKETQYF.

This chain connects TRBV7-9 to TRBJ2-5; 9 bases agree with TRBD2. The CDR3 has 14 amino acids. The V segment lost 5 bases and the J segment 5 bases; nucleotides outside the gene matches: 6. The germline V gene has CDR1 SEHNR and CDR2 FQNEAQ (reference sequence). The CDR3 is CASSRAGGRETQYF. CDR3 bases: TGTGCCAGCAGCCGAGCGGGGGGCCGCGAGACCCAGTACTTC.

Many counts were recorded for this clonotype. CDR3 nucleotides: TGCAGCGTTGAACTGAACTCCTACGAGCAGTACTTC. It specifies CSVELNSYEQYF. The J gene is TRBJ2-7, the V gene TRBV29-1; D is ambiguous. Germline values: CDR1 SQVTM, CDR2 ANQGSEA. CDR3 length equals 12 residues. The V end lost 2 bases, the J end lost 0 bases, and 5 bases lay between the germline ends.

In this sample, this clonotype turned up many times. The chain combines TRBV6-2 or TRBV6-3 with TRBJ2-2; no clear D. With 7 bases removed from V and 4 bases from J, the gap between germline ends came to 7 bases. The germline V gene encodes CDR1 MNHEY and CDR2 SVGEGT. This CDR3 has 12 residues. The CDR3 nucleotides are TGTGCCAGCAAACGGACCACCGGGGAGCTGTTTTTT. This gives the protein CASKRTTGELFF.

Ten or more counts support this clonotype. This chain uses TRBV6-2 or TRBV6-3 with TRBJ2-7, with TRBD1 matching over 7 bases. The trim removed 4 bases at V and 4 bases at J, leaving 4 bases unmatched. Germline CDR1 and CDR2: MNHEY and SVGEGT. The CDR3 is 13 residues long. The CDR3 is CASSSQTGYEQYF. Here the CDR3 DNA reads TGTGCCAGCAGTTCCCAGACAGGGTACGAGCAGTACTTC.

This clonotype appeared a few times. J is TRBJ2-5 and V is TRBV7-9, with D possibly matching TRBD2 (6 bases). The V end lost 7 bases, the J end lost 2 bases, and 17 bases lay between the germline ends. There are 15 residues in the CDR3. CDR1 is SEHNR, CDR2 FQNEAQ, per germline (reference sequence). Written as DNA, the CDR3 is TGTGCCAGCACCCCAAAGGGACTTTCTCAAGAGACCCAGTACTTC. Protein: CASTPKGLSQETQYF.

Notes on this clonotype: A much more abundant neighbour one base away suggests this may be a read error. The chain has TRBV11-2 and TRBJ2-7; D might be TRBD1 (6 bases). Germline values: CDR1 SGHAT, CDR2 FQNNGV. The CDR3 totals 13 residues. DNA of the CDR3: TGTACCAGCAGCTTCCCAGGGGTCCACGAGCAGTACTTC. This translates into CTSSFPGVHEQYF.

This clonotype was recorded at least ten times. The chain employs TRBV12-3 or TRBV12-4 and TRBJ2-2; D is possibly TRBD2 (6 bases). The CDR3 length is 13 residues. Trimming removed 7 bases at V and 6 bases at J, with 12 bases between. The CDR3, as DNA: TGTGCCAGCAAGCAGAGCGGGTCCGGGGAGCTGTTTTTT. Amino acid sequence: CASKQSGSGELFF.